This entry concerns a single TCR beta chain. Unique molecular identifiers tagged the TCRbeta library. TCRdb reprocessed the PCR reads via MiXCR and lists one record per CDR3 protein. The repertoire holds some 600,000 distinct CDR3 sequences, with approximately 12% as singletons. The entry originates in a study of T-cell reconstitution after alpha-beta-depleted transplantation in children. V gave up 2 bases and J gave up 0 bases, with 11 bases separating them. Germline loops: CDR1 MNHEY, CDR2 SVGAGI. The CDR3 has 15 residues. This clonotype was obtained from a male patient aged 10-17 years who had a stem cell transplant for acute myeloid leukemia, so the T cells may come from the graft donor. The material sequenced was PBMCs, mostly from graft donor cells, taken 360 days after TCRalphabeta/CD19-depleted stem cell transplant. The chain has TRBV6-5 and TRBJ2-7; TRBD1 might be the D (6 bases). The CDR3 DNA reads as TGTGCCAGCAGTTACGAAGGGACATCCTCCTACGAGCAGTACTTC. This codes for CASSYEGTSSYEQYF.